These T cell receptor beta chains were read from a single sample in a study of T cells in Graves' hyperthyroidism and ophthalmopathy. A single record per CDR3 protein comes from TCRdb applying MiXCR to the multiplex PCR reads. Seen here are about 350,000 distinct CDR3 sequences, 12% to 15% observed once, and the top ten hold under 25%. Source material: blood. The receptors shown here come from a woman aged 60 to 75 with Graves' ophthalmopathy. Each CDR3 is given with its conserved first and last residue. A D gene is named only where the DNA matches it firmly. Only some rows state a clone size, as once, few, many or a class for expanded clones.

V gene,clone size,J gene,D gene,CDR3 protein,CDR3 DNA
TRBV5-1,-,TRBJ1-1,-,CASSPNPGANTEAFF,TGCGCCAGCAGCCCGAACCCGGGGGCGAATACTGAAGCTTTCTTT
TRBV20-1,many,TRBJ2-3,TRBD2,CSAKRGASGNTDTQYF,TGCAGTGCCAAGAGGGGGGCTAGCGGGAACACAGATACGCAGTATTTT
TRBV7-3,many,TRBJ2-3,-,CASSFSSGTDTQYF,TGTGCCAGCAGCTTCTCTAGCGGCACAGATACGCAGTATTTT
TRBV30,many,TRBJ2-1,-,CAWSVLPGSYNEQFF,TGTGCCTGGAGTGTACTCCCCGGATCCTACAATGAGCAGTTCTTC
TRBV7-2,many,TRBJ2-1,-,CASSRGVEQFF,TGTGCCAGCAGTCGAGGGGTTGAGCAGTTCTTC
TRBV7-7,many,TRBJ1-1,TRBD1,CASSSRATGVRTEAFF,TGTGCCAGCAGCTCTAGGGCAACAGGGGTGAGGACTGAAGCTTTCTTT
TRBV7-2,-,TRBJ1-3,-,CASSLGSTIYF,TGTGCCAGCAGCTTAGGATCTACCATATATTTT
TRBV2,many,TRBJ2-1,-,CASSSDPRVLSYNEQFF,TGTGCCAGCAGCTCGGACCCGCGGGTCCTCTCCTACAATGAGCAGTTCTTC
TRBV6-1,many,TRBJ2-7,-,CASTKETYEQYF,TGTGCCAGCACGAAGGAAACCTACGAGCAGTACTTC
TRBV3-1,many,TRBJ2-3,-,CASSQWETAGTDTQYF,TGTGCCAGCAGCCAATGGGAGACCGCCGGCACAGATACGCAGTATTTT
TRBV7-9,many,TRBJ2-1,TRBD2,CASSLEGGLAGGYNEQFF,TGTGCCAGCAGCTTAGAGGGCGGACTAGCGGGAGGGTACAATGAGCAGTTCTTC
TRBV24-1,-,TRBJ2-1,TRBD2,CATSDSGLAGTNEQFF,TGTGCCACCAGTGACTCGGGGCTAGCGGGGACAAATGAGCAGTTCTTC
TRBV7-9,many,TRBJ2-7,TRBD1,CASSPRDRFDSYEQYF,TGTGCCAGCAGCCCTCGGGACAGGTTCGACTCCTACGAGCAGTACTTC
TRBV7-3,many,TRBJ2-2,-,CASSFDITGELFF,TGTGCCAGCAGCTTCGACATCACCGGGGAGCTGTTTTTT
TRBV2,many,TRBJ2-2,TRBD2,CASTGTSGAGELFF,TGTGCCAGCACCGGGACTAGCGGGGCCGGGGAGCTGTTTTTT
TRBV7-9,-,TRBJ2-2,TRBD2,CASSLVGTSGDTGELFF,TGTGCCAGCAGCTTAGTAGGGACTAGCGGGGACACCGGGGAGCTGTTTTTT
TRBV2,many,TRBJ2-3,TRBD2,CASSLAGLSTDTQYF,TGTGCCAGCAGTCTAGCGGGCCTGAGCACAGATACGCAGTATTTT
TRBV12-5,many,TRBJ2-1,TRBD1,CASGPPTGAYNEQFF,TGTGCTAGTGGTCCCCCGACAGGGGCCTACAATGAGCAGTTCTTC
TRBV19,many,TRBJ1-5,TRBD1,CATVRTGGSFQPQHF,TGTGCCACGGTTAGGACAGGGGGATCCTTTCAGCCCCAGCATTTT
TRBV6-1,-,TRBJ2-1,-,CASSKGANEQFF,TGTGCCAGCAGTAAGGGCGCCAATGAGCAGTTCTTC
TRBV20-1,-,TRBJ1-1,TRBD1,CSARTGGQGTNPEAFF,TGCAGTGCCCGGACGGGAGGACAGGGGACGAACCCTGAAGCTTTCTTT
TRBV20-1,many,TRBJ2-2,TRBD2,CSAREGSGRRTGELFF,TGCAGTGCTAGAGAAGGAAGCGGGAGACGAACCGGGGAGCTGTTTTTT
TRBV10-3,many,TRBJ1-2,TRBD1,CAISLDRGPEDSGYTF,TGTGCCATCAGCTTGGACAGGGGACCCGAGGACTCTGGCTACACCTTC
TRBV20-1,many,TRBJ1-6,-,CSASKQKVSPLHF,TGCAGTGCTAGCAAACAGAAGGTTTCACCCCTCCACTTT
TRBV7-2,many,TRBJ1-1,-,CASSRTARGTEAFF,TGTGCCAGCAGCCGGACAGCCCGGGGCACTGAAGCTTTCTTT
TRBV30,few,TRBJ1-1,-,CAWSVGAVGRRNTEAFF,TGTGCCTGGAGTGTAGGGGCGGTTGGGCGTCGGAACACTGAAGCTTTCTTT
TRBV7-9,once,TRBJ2-1,-,CASSSTMVHSEQFF,TGTGCCAGCAGCTCTACAATGGTGCACTCTGAGCAGTTCTTC
TRBV10-2,-,TRBJ1-2,TRBD1,CASGTGGRYGYTF,TGCGCCAGCGGGACAGGGGGCCGGTATGGCTACACCTTC
TRBV14,many,TRBJ2-1,TRBD1,CASSRPGTGGSNEQFF,TGTGCCAGCAGCCGACCCGGGACAGGGGGAAGCAATGAGCAGTTCTTC
TRBV7-9,many,TRBJ2-5,-,CASSPYTEAGPRETQYF,TGTGCCAGCAGCCCCTACACGGAGGCGGGACCTCGGGAGACCCAGTACTTC
TRBV7-9,few,TRBJ1-2,-,CASSNNPGSTNYGYTF,TGTGCCAGCAGTAATAACCCGGGGTCTACTAACTATGGCTACACCTTC
TRBV27,many,TRBJ2-1,-,CASRPPLPYNEQFF,TGTGCCAGCAGGCCCCCCCTCCCCTACAATGAGCAGTTCTTC
TRBV7-6,many,TRBJ2-3,TRBD2,CASSLAGSGRNTDTQYF,TGTGCCAGCAGCTTAGCTGGTAGCGGGAGGAATACAGATACGCAGTATTTT
TRBV28,many,TRBJ2-7,-,CASGTTSSYEQYF,TGTGCCAGCGGGACCACGAGCTCCTACGAGCAGTACTTC
TRBV19,-,TRBJ2-5,-,CASSNRDFRQETQYF,TGTGCCAGTAGTAACCGGGACTTTCGCCAAGAGACCCAGTACTTC
TRBV28,many,TRBJ2-2,TRBD1,CASTPQGATAGELFF,TGTGCCAGTACCCCACAGGGGGCTACGGCCGGGGAGCTGTTTTTT
TRBV10-3,-,TRBJ1-2,-,CAISGGNGYTF,TGTGCCATCAGTGGGGGTAATGGCTACACCTTC
TRBV3-1,many,TRBJ1-5,-,CASSQSEGSNQPQHF,TGTGCCAGCAGCCAATCGGAAGGGAGCAATCAGCCCCAGCATTTT
TRBV11-2,few,TRBJ1-3,TRBD1,CASSLSSSGTGSGNTIYF,TGTGCCAGCAGCTTATCCTCATCCGGGACAGGGAGTGGAAACACCATATATTTT
TRBV20-1,many,TRBJ2-1,TRBD2,CSARDTTSGHNEQFF,TGCAGTGCTAGAGATACAACTAGCGGGCACAATGAGCAGTTCTTC
TRBV7-8,-,TRBJ2-1,TRBD2,CASSLAMASGRNEQFF,TGTGCCAGCAGCTTAGCAATGGCTAGCGGGAGGAATGAGCAGTTCTTC
TRBV18,-,TRBJ2-1,-,CASSPPQGFGVNEQSF,TGTGCCAGCTCACCACCTCAAGGGTTCGGGGTCAATGAGCAGTCCTTC
TRBV7-2,many,TRBJ1-2,-,CASSSPGFGYTF,TGTGCCAGCAGCTCCCCGGGGTTTGGCTACACCTTC
TRBV19,-,TRBJ2-5,TRBD1,CASGGQGTGETQYF,TGTGCCAGTGGGGGACAGGGAACAGGAGAGACCCAGTACTTC
TRBV7-9,few,TRBJ1-4,-,CASTTSGATNEKLFF,TGTGCCAGCACCACCTCAGGGGCAACTAATGAAAAACTGTTTTTT
TRBV5-6,few,TRBJ2-7,-,CASSLTGRDEQYF,TGTGCCAGCAGCCTAACGGGCCGGGACGAGCAGTACTTC